The TCR beta chain under discussion was sequenced for a study of regulatory T cells in long-lasting Graves disease. Building the TCR beta libraries relied on iRepertoire HTBI primers, and CDR3 regions underwent Arm-PCR. Via MiXCR, TCRdb re-called the multiplex PCR reads, giving one row per CDR3 protein. The sample consists of 410,000 or so distinct CDR3 sequences, more than 12% of them appearing once. Time point reported: newly diagnosed GD, antithyroid drugs for less than 3 months. Following extraction of RNA from PBMCs, that RNA was used to make the TCR library. The CDR3 sequence is 15 residues long. Germline V CDR1 and CDR2: SGHRS, YFSETQ. This clonotype was seen more than once but under ten times. An end of the junction differs from the germline gene, which may be a read error. These data were also filed under a second study, of T cells in Graves' hyperthyroidism and ophthalmopathy.

This receptor was obtained from a woman aged 30 to 39 with Graves disease. The chain has TRBV5-1 and TRBJ2-5, with D tentatively TRBD1 or TRBD2 (7 bases each). The source was peripheral blood mononuclear cells (PBMCs), collected at new diagnosis, from a patient treated with antithyroid drugs. Here the CDR3 reads CASSFREARGETQYF. As DNA, the CDR3 is TGTGCCAGCAGCTTCCGGGAGGCCAGGGGGGAGACCCAGTACTTC.